This T cell receptor (beta chain) was profiled in a study of blood T cell repertoires in COVID-19. Study-level information: PBMCs, B-cell-depleted T cells, or T cells provided the cDNA or gDNA that made up the material.

Sequenced by immunoSEQ multiplex PCR; TCRdb stores in-frame clones only, minus some. Seen here are almost 200,000 clones, over 80% observed once, and the top ten hold 0.8% to 0.95%. Trimming took 2 bases from V and 5 from J; bases not matched to a gene: 8. Germline V gene data show CDR1 as GTSNPN and CDR2 as SVGIG (reference sequence). The CDR3 length is 15 residues. Patients in Seattle were enrolled during active infection, then followed longitudinally. What was sequenced was peripheral blood. This chain links TRBV30 with TRBJ2-2; 7 bases agree with TRBD1. This clonotype originated in a man between 60 and 75 years old with COVID-19, enrolled during active disease. CDR3 region: CAWSTGATFTGELFF. The DNA for the CDR3 is TGTGCCTGGAGTACAGGGGCGACTTTTACCGGGGAGCTGTTTTTT.